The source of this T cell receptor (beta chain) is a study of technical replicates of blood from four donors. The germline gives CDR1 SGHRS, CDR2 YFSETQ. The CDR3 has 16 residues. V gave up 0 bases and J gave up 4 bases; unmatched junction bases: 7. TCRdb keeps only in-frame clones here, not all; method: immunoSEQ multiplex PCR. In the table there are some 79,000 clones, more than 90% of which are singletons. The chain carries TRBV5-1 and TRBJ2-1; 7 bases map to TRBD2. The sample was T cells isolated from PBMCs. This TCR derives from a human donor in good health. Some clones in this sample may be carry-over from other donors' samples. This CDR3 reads CASSLVGGRPYNEQFF. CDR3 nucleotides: TGCGCCAGCAGCTTGGTCGGGGGGAGACCTTACAATGAGCAGTTCTTC.